The T cell receptor beta chain described here comes from a study of blood T cell repertoires in COVID-19. Germline CDR1 and CDR2: GTSNPN and SVGIG (reference sequence). This CDR3 has 13 residues. Trimming pared 2 bases from V and 2 bases from J, leaving 9 bases between. Clones were read by immunoSEQ multiplex PCR, and TCRdb kept only the in-frame ones, dropping some. The sample yields around 270,000 clones, over 75% seen once. The sequence was collected from a human donor with COVID-19, enrolled during active disease. The donor label of this sample is uncertain. The V gene is TRBV30, the J gene TRBJ1-2; D not certain. The sample comprised peripheral blood. CDR3 residues: CAWSISSNYGYTF. The CDR3 DNA reads TGTGCCTGGAGTATTTCGTCGAACTATGGCTACACCTTC.